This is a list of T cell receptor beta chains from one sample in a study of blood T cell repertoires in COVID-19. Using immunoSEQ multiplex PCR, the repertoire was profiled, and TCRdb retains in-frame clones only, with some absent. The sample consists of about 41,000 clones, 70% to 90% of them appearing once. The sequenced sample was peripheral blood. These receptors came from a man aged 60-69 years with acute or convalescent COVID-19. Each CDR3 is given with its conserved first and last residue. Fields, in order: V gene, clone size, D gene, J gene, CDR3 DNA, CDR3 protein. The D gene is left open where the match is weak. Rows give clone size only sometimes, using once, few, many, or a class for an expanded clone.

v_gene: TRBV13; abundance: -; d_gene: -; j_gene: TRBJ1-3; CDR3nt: TGTGCCAGCAGCTTCGACGGGAACTCTGGAAACACCATATATTTT; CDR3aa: CASSFDGNSGNTIYF
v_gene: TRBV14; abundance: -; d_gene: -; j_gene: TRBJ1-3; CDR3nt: TGTGCCAGCAGCCGTGGAGGAACCTCTGGAAACACCATATATTTT; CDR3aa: CASSRGGTSGNTIYF
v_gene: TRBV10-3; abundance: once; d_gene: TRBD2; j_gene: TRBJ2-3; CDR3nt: TGTGCCATCAAAGCGGGGGAACCCACAGATACGCAGTATTTT; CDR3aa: CAIKAGEPTDTQYF
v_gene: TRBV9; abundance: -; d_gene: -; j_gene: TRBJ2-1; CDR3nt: TGTGCCAGCAGCGTAGATCGTAACCGGTGGGAGAATGAGCAGTTCTTC; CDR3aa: CASSVDRNRWENEQFF
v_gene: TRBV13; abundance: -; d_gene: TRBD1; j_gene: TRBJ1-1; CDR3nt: TGTGCCAGCAGCCCGGGACAGGACGGCACTGAAGCTTTCTTT; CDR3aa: CASSPGQDGTEAFF
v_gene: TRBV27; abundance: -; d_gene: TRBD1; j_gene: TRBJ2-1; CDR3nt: TGTGCCAGCAGTTCTTACTCCTACAGGGGGCAAGGGGACAATGAGCAGTTCTTC; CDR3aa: CASSSYSYRGQGDNEQFF
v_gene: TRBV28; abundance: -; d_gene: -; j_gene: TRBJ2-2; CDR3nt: TGTGCCAGCAACGAAGGGGGCGCGGGAACCGGGGAGCTGTTTTTT; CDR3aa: CASNEGGAGTGELFF
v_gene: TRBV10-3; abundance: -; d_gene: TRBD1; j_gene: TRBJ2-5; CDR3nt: TGTGCCATCAGTCCGGGACAGGGCCAAGAGACCCAGTACTTC; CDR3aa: CAISPGQGQETQYF
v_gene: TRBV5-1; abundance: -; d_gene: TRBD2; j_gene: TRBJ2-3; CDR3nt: TGCGCCAGCAGCATGGGACTAGCGGGCACAGATACGCAGTATTTT; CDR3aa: CASSMGLAGTDTQYF
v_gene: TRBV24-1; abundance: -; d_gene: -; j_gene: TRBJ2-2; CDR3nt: TGTGCCACCAGTGATGAAGGGGCGAACACCGGGGAGCTGTTTTTT; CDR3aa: CATSDEGANTGELFF
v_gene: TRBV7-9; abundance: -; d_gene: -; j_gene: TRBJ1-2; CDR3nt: TGTGCCAGCGCGGGGGGTAACGCTAACTATGGCTACACCTTC; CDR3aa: CASAGGNANYGYTF
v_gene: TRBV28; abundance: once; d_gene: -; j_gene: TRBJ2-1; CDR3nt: TGTGCCAGCAGTTTTTTCGGGACAAGGAACAATGAGCAGTTCTTC; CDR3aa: CASSFFGTRNNEQFF
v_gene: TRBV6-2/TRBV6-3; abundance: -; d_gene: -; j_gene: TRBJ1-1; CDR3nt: TGTGCCAGCAGCGAGTACACTGAAGCTTTCTTT; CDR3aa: CASSEYTEAFF
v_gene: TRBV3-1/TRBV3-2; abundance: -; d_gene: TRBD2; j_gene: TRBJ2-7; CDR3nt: TGTGCCAGCAGCCGGGGGGGATCCTACGAGTGGCAGTACTTC; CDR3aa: CASSRGGSYEWQYF
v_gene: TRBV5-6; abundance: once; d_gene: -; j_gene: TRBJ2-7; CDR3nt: TGTGCCAGCAGCCGACTCAGGGATACGTCCTACGAGCAGTACTTC; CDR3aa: CASSRLRDTSYEQYF
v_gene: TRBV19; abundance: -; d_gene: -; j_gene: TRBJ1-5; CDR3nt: TGTGCCAGTAGTACAGGGGCTAGCAACAATCAGCCCCAGCATTTT; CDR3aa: CASSTGASNNQPQHF
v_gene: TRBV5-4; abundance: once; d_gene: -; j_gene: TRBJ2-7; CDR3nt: TGTGCCAGCAGCTCGTCGGGGAGCTCCTACGAGCAGTACTTC; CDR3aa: CASSSSGSSYEQYF
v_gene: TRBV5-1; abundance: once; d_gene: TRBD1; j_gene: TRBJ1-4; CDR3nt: TGCGCCAGCAGCTTGGCGGGGACAGGGGGTTCCAATGAAAAACTGTTTTTT; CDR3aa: CASSLAGTGGSNEKLFF
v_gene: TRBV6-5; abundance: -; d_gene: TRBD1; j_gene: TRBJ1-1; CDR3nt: TGTGCCAGCACCTTACGGGGGACAGGGGGAACTGAAGCTTTCTTT; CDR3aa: CASTLRGTGGTEAFF
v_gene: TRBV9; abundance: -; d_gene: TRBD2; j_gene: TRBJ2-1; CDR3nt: TGTGCCAGCAGCAAGGCTTTTAGCGGGGGGGCCTTGGATGAGCAGTTCTTC; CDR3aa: CASSKAFSGGALDEQFF
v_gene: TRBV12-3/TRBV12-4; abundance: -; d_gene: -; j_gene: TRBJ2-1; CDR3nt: TGTGCCAGCACTGGCAGGGCGAACAATGAGCAGTTCTTC; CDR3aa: CASTGRANNEQFF
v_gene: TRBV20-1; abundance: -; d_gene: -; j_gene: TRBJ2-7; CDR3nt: TGCAGTGCTAGAAGCGGGCACGAGCAGTACTTC; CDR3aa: CSARSGHEQYF
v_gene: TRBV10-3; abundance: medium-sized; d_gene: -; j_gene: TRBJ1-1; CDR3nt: TGTGCCATCAGTGAGTCAAACAGCCCGAACACTGAAGCTTTCTTT; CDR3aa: CAISESNSPNTEAFF
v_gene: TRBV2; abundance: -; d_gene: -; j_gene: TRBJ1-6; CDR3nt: TGTGCCAGCAGGGCCCACGGAGGGAATTCACCCCTCCACTTT; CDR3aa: CASRAHGGNSPLHF
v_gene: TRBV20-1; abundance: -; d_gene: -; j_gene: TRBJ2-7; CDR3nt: TGCAGTGCTAGTGGGGGAGGATCCGGCTACGAGCAGTACTTC; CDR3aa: CSASGGGSGYEQYF
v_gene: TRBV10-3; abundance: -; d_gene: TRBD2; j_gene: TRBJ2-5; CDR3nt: TGTGCCATCAGTGGCGGTAGGACAGGGCTAGCGGGGGAGGTAGACCAAGAGACCCAGTACTTC; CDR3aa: CAISGGRTGLAGEVDQETQYF
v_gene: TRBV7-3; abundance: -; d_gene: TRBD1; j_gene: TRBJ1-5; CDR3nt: TGTGCCAGCAGCCCCAAAACCCTACAGGGGGTGGGGGGGCCCCAGCATTTT; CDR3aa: CASSPKTLQGVGGPQHF
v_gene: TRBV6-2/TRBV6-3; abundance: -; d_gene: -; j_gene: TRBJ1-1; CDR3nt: TGTGCCAGCAGTTACTTGTTCAGGGGCACTGAAGCTTTCTTT; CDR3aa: CASSYLFRGTEAFF
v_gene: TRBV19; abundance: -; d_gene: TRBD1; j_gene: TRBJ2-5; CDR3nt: TGTGCCAGTAGTGCCCCGGGACAGGGTGGAGAGACCCAGTACTTC; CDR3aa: CASSAPGQGGETQYF
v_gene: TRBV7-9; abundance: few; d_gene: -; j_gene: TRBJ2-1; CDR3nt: TGTGCCAGCAGCCGCTGGGCCGAGGGTCCCTACAATGAGCAGTTCTTC; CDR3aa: CASSRWAEGPYNEQFF
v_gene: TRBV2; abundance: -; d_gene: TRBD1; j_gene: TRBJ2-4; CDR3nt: TGTGCCAGCAGTGTCTCTCCGGGACAGAAAAACATTCAGTACTTC; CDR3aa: CASSVSPGQKNIQYF
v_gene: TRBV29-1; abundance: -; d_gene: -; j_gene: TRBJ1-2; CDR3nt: TGCAGCGGACTCCGGGACAATAAGTTTATGGCCTTC; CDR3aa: CSGLRDNKFMAF
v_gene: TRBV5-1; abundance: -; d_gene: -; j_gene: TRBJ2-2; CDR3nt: TGCGCCAGCAGCCCAAAGCTCGACTCATTATCGACCGGGGAGCTGTTTTTT; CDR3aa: CASSPKLDSLSTGELFF
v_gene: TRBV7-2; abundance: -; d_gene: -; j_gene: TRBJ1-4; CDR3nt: TGTGCCAGCAGCCTTTTCGGTGAAAAACTGTTTTTT; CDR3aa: CASSLFGEKLFF
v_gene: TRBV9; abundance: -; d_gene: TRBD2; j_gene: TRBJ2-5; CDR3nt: TGTGCCAGCAGCGTAGTGGCTAGCGGAAGAGAGACCCAGTACTTC; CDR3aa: CASSVVASGRETQYF
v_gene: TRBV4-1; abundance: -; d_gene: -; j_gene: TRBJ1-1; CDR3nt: TGCGCCAGTTCTGCTCGGAGGGAGTTCCGAAGGGGAAACACTGAAGCTTTCTTT; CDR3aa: CASSARREFRRGNTEAFF